One and the same sample provided the 21 T cell receptor beta chains below, sequenced in a study of blood T cell repertoires in COVID-19. Sequencing used immunoSEQ multiplex PCR; TCRdb keeps in-frame clones, though not all of them. Found here are some 150,000 clones, around nine tenths of them singletons; the top ten hold about 1.6%. The sequenced material came from peripheral blood. All receptors come from a woman between 55 and 75 years old with acute or convalescent COVID-19.

The chain uses TRBV7-3 and TRBJ1-1; 10 nucleotides match TRBD1. This CDR3 region has 14 residues. The V segment lost 5 bases and the J segment 5 bases; nucleotides outside the gene matches: 5. CDR1 SGHTA and CDR2 FQGTGA come from the germline V gene. The CDR3 DNA is TGTGCCAGCAGCCCGACAGGGGGCGAAACTGAAGCTTTCTTT. This encodes CASSPTGGETEAFF. The entire variable domain, with the rest obtained from reference TRBV7-3 and TRBJ1-1, is as follows: GAGVSQTPSNKVTEKGKYVELRCDPISGHTALYWYRQSLGQGPEFLIYFQGTGAADDSGLPNDRFFAVRPEGSVSTLKIQRTERGDSAVYLCASSPTGGETEAFFGQGTRLTVV.

CDR3 protein: CASSQDRNQPQHF. CDR3 nucleotide sequence: TGTGCCAGCAGCCAAGACCGGAATCAGCCCCAGCATTTT. J is TRBJ1-5 and V is TRBV3-1 (or the pseudogene TRBV3-2); no definite D call. CDR1 and CDR2 from the germline V gene are LGHDT and YNNKEL (reference sequence). This CDR3 contains 13 residues. V was shortened by 0 bases and J by 4 bases, with 4 bases between the two germline ends.

A single count supports this clone. The chain combines TRBV4-2 with TRBJ1-2; no reliable D call. The germline V and J ends were trimmed by 2 bases and 0 bases, with 10 bases remaining between them. Per the germline V gene, CDR1 is LGHNA and CDR2 is YNFKEQ. The CDR3 totals 15 residues. CDR3 protein: CASSQIQVPNYGYTF. Here the CDR3 DNA reads TGTGCCAGCAGCCAAATTCAGGTCCCTAACTATGGCTACACCTTC.

The CDR3 DNA reads as TGCGCCAGCAGCTTGGGACAGGGGGCTTATGGCTACACCTTC. Its protein is CASSLGQGAYGYTF. V and J are TRBV5-1 and TRBJ1-2; the match to TRBD1 covers 10 bases. J lost 5 bases, V lost 0 bases, and 1 base had no gene match. Looked up from germline, CDR1 is SGHRS and CDR2 is YFSETQ. This CDR3 is built from 14 residues.

The V gene is TRBV12-3 or TRBV12-4, the J gene TRBJ1-5; TRBD1 agrees at 7 bases. The CDR3 is 13 amino acids. Losses at the gene ends were 5 bases for V and 4 bases for J; bases not matched to a gene: 2. The CDR3 reads CASSAGGNQPQHF. CDR3 DNA: TGTGCCAGCAGTGCAGGGGGGAATCAGCCCCAGCATTTT.

The chain has TRBV4-3 and TRBJ2-7; possible D gene TRBD1, 5 bases. Trimming removed 3 bases at V and 5 bases at J, with 17 bases between. Germline values: CDR1 LGHNA, CDR2 YSLEER. There are 15 residues in the CDR3. CDR3 in DNA: TGCGCCAGCAGCCACCGGCAGGGCCAGGCCCACGAGCAGTACTTC. It codes for CASSHRQGQAHEQYF.

The chain links TRBV7-9 to TRBJ2-1; a weak D match, TRBD1 (6 bases). Germline CDR1 is SEHNR and CDR2 is FQNEAQ (reference sequence). This CDR3 region has 15 residues. V lost 6 bases and J lost 2, with 14 bases in between. For the CDR3, the DNA is TGTGCCAGCAGAAAGGACAGTTACCCCTACAATGAGCAGTTCTTC. Translating gives CASRKDSYPYNEQFF.

The DNA for the CDR3 is TGTGCCAGCTCGCCCGGGACAGATAATGAAAAACTGTTTTTT. Residues: CASSPGTDNEKLFF. The rearrangement uses TRBV18 and TRBJ1-4, with 7 nucleotides matching TRBD1. The CDR3 totals 14 residues. The trim removed 6 bases at V and 4 bases at J, leaving 5 bases unmatched. The germline CDR1 and CDR2 sequences are KGHSH and LQKENI.

This rearrangement joins TRBV5-8 to TRBJ1-1; possible D gene TRBD1, 5 bases. V lost 4 bases to trimming and J lost 0 bases, with 7 bases between them. CDR3 length: 13 residues. The germline V gene encodes CDR1 SGHTS and CDR2 YDEGEE. The CDR3 bases are TGTGCCAGCAGCCTGACAGTGAACACTGAAGCTTTCTTT. Translating gives CASSLTVNTEAFF.

This clone was seen only a few times. The genes are TRBV19 and TRBJ2-3, with 7 bases identical to TRBD1. Germline loops: CDR1 LNHDA, CDR2 SQIVND (reference sequence). The CDR3 runs 15 residues. J gave up 0 bases and V 8 bases, and 8 bases lay outside the gene matches. CDR3 amino acids: CASQNRGRSTDTQYF. CDR3 sequence (DNA): TGTGCCAGTCAAAACAGGGGCCGGAGCACAGATACGCAGTATTTT.

J is TRBJ2-1 and V is TRBV7-9, with 8 bases matching TRBD1. This CDR3 has 15 amino acids. V was pared by 5 bases and J by 8 bases, with 11 bases of the junction left unmatched. Germline CDR1 and CDR2: SEHNR and FQNEAQ (reference sequence). CDR3 bases: TGTGCCAGCAGCAGCTTCCTCCAGGGGGCGGATGAGCAGTTCTTC. This codes for CASSSFLQGADEQFF.

The rearrangement uses TRBV19 and TRBJ2-1; TRBD2 agrees at 15 bases. The CDR3 consists of 16 residues. The V and J ends lost 5 bases and 7 bases, in that order; junction bases with no gene match: 6. Germline CDR1 LNHDA, CDR2 SQIVND (reference sequence). CDR3: CASSPRTSGGGNEQFF. CDR3 DNA sequence: TGTGCCAGTAGTCCCCGGACTAGCGGGGGGGGGAATGAGCAGTTCTTC.

The V gene is TRBV7-6, the J gene TRBJ1-6; D unclear. Germline lookup yields CDR1 SGHVS and CDR2 FNYEAQ. The CDR3 length is 15 residues. V lost 1 base to trimming and J lost 7 bases, with 11 bases between them. The chain's CDR3 is CASSLGGVRNSPLHF. CDR3 coding DNA: TGTGCCAGCAGCTTAGGCGGGGTTCGGAATTCACCCCTCCACTTT.

The chain couples TRBV28 to TRBJ2-2; TRBD2 might be the D (5 bases). CDR1 MDHEN and CDR2 SYDVKM come from the germline V gene. V lost 7 bases and J 8 bases, leaving 17 bases between the germline ends. CDR3 length equals 14 residues. Here the CDR3 DNA reads TGTGCCAGCATTCGTACGGTGGGAGATGGGGAGCTGTTTTTT. Translated, it gives CASIRTVGDGELFF.

This clone was picked up a small number of times. The V and J genes are TRBV19 and TRBJ1-1, with 8 bases matching TRBD1. The germline V gene encodes CDR1 LNHDA and CDR2 SQIVND (reference sequence). The CDR3 is made up of 14 amino acids. Trimming took 4 bases from V and 6 from J; bases not matched to a gene: 7. CDR3 DNA: TGTGCCAGTAGTAGCCAGGGGGCGCCCGCTGAAGCTTTCTTT. Translating it yields CASSSQGAPAEAFF.

The chain has TRBV5-1 and TRBJ2-7; TRBD1 agrees at 10 bases. The CDR3 extends over 15 amino acids. The germline V gene has CDR1 SGHRS and CDR2 YFSETQ. Losses at the gene ends were 4 bases for V and 3 bases for J; bases not matched to a gene: 7. CDR3 sequence: CASSISGTGDYEQYF. The CDR3, as DNA: TGCGCCAGCAGCATATCCGGGACAGGGGACTACGAGCAGTACTTC. The variable domain in full, with the rest retrieved from reference TRBV5-1 and TRBJ2-7, is KAGVTQTPRYLIKTRGQQVTLSCSPISGHRSVSWYQQTPGQGLQFLFEYFSETQRNKGNFPGRFSGRQFSNSRSEMNVSTLELGDSALYLCASSISGTGDYEQYFGPGTRLTVT.

The chain links TRBV12-3 or TRBV12-4 to TRBJ1-1; D gene unclear. The CDR3 is made up of 12 amino acids. Deletions cut 8 bases from V and 0 bases from J, with 7 bases between. CDR3 in amino acids: CASRTLNTEAFF. In nucleotides, the CDR3 is TGTGCCAGCCGAACTTTGAACACTGAAGCTTTCTTT.

This chain joins TRBV5-1 and TRBJ1-1; D is perhaps TRBD1 (6 bases). Per germline, CDR1 SGHRS and CDR2 YFSETQ. CDR3 length: 14 residues. Trimming cost V 0 bases and J 4 bases, with 10 bases left between them. CDR3: CASSLDREGTEAFF. The CDR3 DNA reads as TGCGCCAGCAGCTTGGACAGGGAAGGCACTGAAGCTTTCTTT.

The rearrangement joins TRBV4-2 to TRBJ1-5; weak D call: TRBD1 (5 bases). The CDR3 is 16 amino acids. Trimming took off 0 bases at V and 7 bases at J, with 16 bases between the two ends. The V gene's germline CDR1 is LGHNA and CDR2 YNFKEQ. The DNA for the CDR3 is TGTGCCAGCAGCCAAGAGGTAGGCAGGGCAGGGCAGCCCCAGCATTTT. It translates to CASSQEVGRAGQPQHF.

This clone has a single count. V usage is TRBV9 and J usage is TRBJ2-7; no firm D call. There are 15 residues in the CDR3. Trimming took off 0 bases at V and 2 bases at J, with 12 bases between the two ends. From germline, CDR1 is SGDLS and CDR2 YYNGEE. The CDR3 DNA is TGTGCCAGCAGCGTAGGAAGAGACACCCCCTACGAGCAGTACTTC. As protein: CASSVGRDTPYEQYF.

A single count supports this clone. V gene TRBV6-5 combines with J gene TRBJ1-2, with a tentative D call TRBD1 (6 bases). CDR1 MNHEY and CDR2 SVGAGI come from the germline V gene. The CDR3 has 13 residues. Trimming cost V 6 bases and J 1 base, with 9 bases left between them. The chain's CDR3 is CASRTDSNYGYTF. The DNA for the CDR3 is TGTGCCAGCAGGACGGACAGTAACTATGGCTACACCTTC.